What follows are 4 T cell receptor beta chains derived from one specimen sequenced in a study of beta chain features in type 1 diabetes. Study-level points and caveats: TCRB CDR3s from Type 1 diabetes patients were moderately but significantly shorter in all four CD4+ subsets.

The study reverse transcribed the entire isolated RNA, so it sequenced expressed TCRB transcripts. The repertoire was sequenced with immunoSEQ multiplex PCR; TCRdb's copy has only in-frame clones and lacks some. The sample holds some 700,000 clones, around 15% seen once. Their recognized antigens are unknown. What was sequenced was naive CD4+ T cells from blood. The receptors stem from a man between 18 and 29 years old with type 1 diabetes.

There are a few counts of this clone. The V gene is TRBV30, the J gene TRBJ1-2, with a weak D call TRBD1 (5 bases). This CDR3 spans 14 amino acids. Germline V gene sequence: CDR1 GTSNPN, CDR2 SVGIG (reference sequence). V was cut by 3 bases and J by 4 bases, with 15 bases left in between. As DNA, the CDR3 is TGTGCCTGGAGGGGGGATTGGTCACCCTATGGCTACACCTTC. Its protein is CAWRGDWSPYGYTF.

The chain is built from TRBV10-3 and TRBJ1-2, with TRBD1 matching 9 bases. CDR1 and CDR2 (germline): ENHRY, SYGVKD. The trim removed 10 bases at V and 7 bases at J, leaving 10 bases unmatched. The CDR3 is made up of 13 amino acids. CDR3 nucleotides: TGTGCCACCGAAAGTGGGGACAGGGCTGGCTACACCTTC. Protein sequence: CATESGDRAGYTF.

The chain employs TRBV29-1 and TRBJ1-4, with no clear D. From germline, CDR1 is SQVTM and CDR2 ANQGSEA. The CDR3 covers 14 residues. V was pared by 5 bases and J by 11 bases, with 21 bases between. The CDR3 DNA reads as TGCAGCGTTCTCCTTTCCACCCCACTCCTGAAACTGTTTTTT. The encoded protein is CSVLLSTPLLKLFF.

CDR3 residues: CASSEYRDRVYEQYF. CDR3 in DNA: TGCGCCAGCAGTGAGTACCGGGACAGGGTCTACGAGCAGTACTTC. The chain employs TRBV10-1 and TRBJ2-7; 9 positions agree with TRBD1. The CDR3 is 15 residues long. With 1 base clipped from V and 3 bases from J, the junction kept 4 bases outside the gene matches. The germline V gene has CDR1 WNHNN and CDR2 SYGVQD (reference sequence).